These T cell receptor beta chains were read from a single sample in a study of cytomegalovirus exposure and HLA in healthy donors. The method was immunoSEQ multiplex PCR; TCRdb's version includes in-frame clones alone and lacks a portion of them. The table lists around 150,000 clones, about 75% of them singletons. The source material was PBMCs. Every receptor here comes from a young man in good health and CMV-seronegative. Each CDR3 is given with its conserved first and last residue. Each record gives: CDR3 DNA, CDR3 protein, clone size, D gene, J gene, V gene. D genes are given only for firm matches. Only some rows state a clone size, as once, few, many or a class for expanded clones.

CDR3nt: TGTGCCAGCAGCCAAGACAGGGGTCGGGAGCTGTTTTTT
CDR3aa: CASSQDRGRELFF
abundance: -
d_gene: -
j_gene: TRBJ2-2
v_gene: TRBV14

CDR3nt: TGTGCCAGCAGCAAGGCGGGAGCGGGCACCGGGGAGCTGTTTTTT
CDR3aa: CASSKAGAGTGELFF
abundance: -
d_gene: TRBD2
j_gene: TRBJ2-2
v_gene: TRBV2

CDR3nt: TGTGCCAGCCGAGTGAGTGGGACAGGGGAAGGGGAGACCCAGTACTTC
CDR3aa: CASRVSGTGEGETQYF
abundance: -
d_gene: TRBD1
j_gene: TRBJ2-5
v_gene: TRBV5-4

CDR3nt: TGTGCCAGTAGGGCAGCGGGGTCCTCCTACGAGCAGTACTTC
CDR3aa: CASRAAGSSYEQYF
abundance: -
d_gene: TRBD2
j_gene: TRBJ2-7
v_gene: TRBV19

CDR3nt: TGTGTCAGCAGTTACTCGACGACACTGGGAAACACCATATATTTT
CDR3aa: CVSSYSTTLGNTIYF
abundance: -
d_gene: -
j_gene: TRBJ1-3
v_gene: TRBV6-5

CDR3nt: TGTGCCACCAAGACAGGGGTCGGGCAAAAACTGTTTTTT
CDR3aa: CATKTGVGQKLFF
abundance: -
d_gene: TRBD1
j_gene: TRBJ1-4
v_gene: TRBV19

CDR3nt: TGTGCCAGCAGTGACTCGGACAACAATGAGCAGTTCTTC
CDR3aa: CASSDSDNNEQFF
abundance: -
d_gene: -
j_gene: TRBJ2-1
v_gene: TRBV6-4

CDR3nt: TGCGCCAGCGGCCAGGGGTCCAACTCTGGAAACACCATATATTTT
CDR3aa: CASGQGSNSGNTIYF
abundance: -
d_gene: -
j_gene: TRBJ1-3
v_gene: TRBV5-1

CDR3nt: TGTGCCAGCAGGTTTCAGGGGGCCAACGTCCTGACTTTC
CDR3aa: CASRFQGANVLTF
abundance: -
d_gene: -
j_gene: TRBJ2-6
v_gene: TRBV11-2

CDR3nt: TGTGCCAGCAGCTTAACCCAGCGGGACATTATATACAATGAGCAGTTCTTC
CDR3aa: CASSLTQRDIIYNEQFF
abundance: -
d_gene: -
j_gene: TRBJ2-1
v_gene: TRBV7-8

CDR3nt: TGTGCCAGCAGCGCTACAGGGGTGGGGGACTATGGCTACACCTTC
CDR3aa: CASSATGVGDYGYTF
abundance: -
d_gene: TRBD1
j_gene: TRBJ1-2
v_gene: TRBV9

CDR3nt: TGTGCCAGCTCACGCAGCGGGGAACAGCCCCAGCATTTT
CDR3aa: CASSRSGEQPQHF
abundance: -
d_gene: -
j_gene: TRBJ1-5
v_gene: TRBV18

CDR3nt: TGTGCCACCAGCAGCGATAGGAGCTCCTACGAGCAGTACTTC
CDR3aa: CATSSDRSSYEQYF
abundance: -
d_gene: -
j_gene: TRBJ2-7
v_gene: TRBV15

CDR3nt: TGTGCCAGCAGCCCTACGACTAGCGCCGGAGGGGGGCAGTACTTC
CDR3aa: CASSPTTSAGGGQYF
abundance: -
d_gene: TRBD2
j_gene: TRBJ2-7
v_gene: TRBV9

CDR3nt: TGTGCCAGCAGGAGGGGGGGCCAAGAGACCCAGTACTTC
CDR3aa: CASRRGGQETQYF
abundance: once
d_gene: -
j_gene: TRBJ2-5
v_gene: TRBV6-5

CDR3nt: TGTGCCAGCGGGAGGACAGGGTCTTCTGAAGCTTTCTTT
CDR3aa: CASGRTGSSEAFF
abundance: -
d_gene: TRBD1
j_gene: TRBJ1-1
v_gene: TRBV6-1

CDR3nt: TGTGCCAGCAGCAAGAACCGGGACAGAGCCTCCCAGTTCTTC
CDR3aa: CASSKNRDRASQFF
abundance: -
d_gene: TRBD1
j_gene: TRBJ2-1
v_gene: TRBV9

CDR3nt: TGTGCCAGCAGTGTCCGGGACAACTATAATTCACCCCTCCACTTT
CDR3aa: CASSVRDNYNSPLHF
abundance: -
d_gene: -
j_gene: TRBJ1-6
v_gene: TRBV6-1

CDR3nt: TGTGCCAGCAGCTTGCCCTCGGGAGACTTCGAAGCTTTCTTT
CDR3aa: CASSLPSGDFEAFF
abundance: -
d_gene: -
j_gene: TRBJ1-1
v_gene: TRBV5-4

CDR3nt: TGCGCCAGCAGCCTTGCAGGGCTCCCCCATGAGCAGTTCTTC
CDR3aa: CASSLAGLPHEQFF
abundance: -
d_gene: -
j_gene: TRBJ2-1
v_gene: TRBV5-1

CDR3nt: TGTGCCAGCAGGAGCCTCGGTGCTTCGTTCTACGAGCAGTACTTC
CDR3aa: CASRSLGASFYEQYF
abundance: -
d_gene: -
j_gene: TRBJ2-7
v_gene: TRBV27

CDR3nt: TGTGCCAGCAGCTTCTTTTCTAGCGGGAGTTACGAGCAGTACTTC
CDR3aa: CASSFFSSGSYEQYF
abundance: -
d_gene: TRBD2
j_gene: TRBJ2-7
v_gene: TRBV5-6

CDR3nt: TGTGCCAGCAGCGTGGGGGGGTCGGACACTGAAGCTTTCTTT
CDR3aa: CASSVGGSDTEAFF
abundance: -
d_gene: -
j_gene: TRBJ1-1
v_gene: TRBV9

CDR3nt: TGTGCCACCAGCAGAGACCCCCAGGGGCTGGACTACGAGCAGTACTTC
CDR3aa: CATSRDPQGLDYEQYF
abundance: few
d_gene: -
j_gene: TRBJ2-7
v_gene: TRBV15

CDR3nt: TGTGCCAGCATGCGAGCAACTAATGAAAAACTGTTTTTT
CDR3aa: CASMRATNEKLFF
abundance: -
d_gene: -
j_gene: TRBJ1-4
v_gene: TRBV14

CDR3nt: TGTGCAGTCCGGGGACAGGAGTCCTACGAGCAGTACTTC
CDR3aa: CAVRGQESYEQYF
abundance: -
d_gene: TRBD1
j_gene: TRBJ2-7
v_gene: TRBV19

CDR3nt: TGTGCCATCACCAACCCGACTAGCGGGTTTGTGGATACGCAGTATTTT
CDR3aa: CAITNPTSGFVDTQYF
abundance: -
d_gene: TRBD2
j_gene: TRBJ2-3
v_gene: TRBV10-3

CDR3nt: TGTGCCAGCAGCTCCCAGGGTTTGGGGTCTGGGGCCAACGTCCTGACTTTC
CDR3aa: CASSSQGLGSGANVLTF
abundance: few
d_gene: -
j_gene: TRBJ2-6
v_gene: TRBV7-9

CDR3nt: TGTGCCAGCAGCTTTACAGGGGGTAATCAGCCCCAGCATTTT
CDR3aa: CASSFTGGNQPQHF
abundance: -
d_gene: TRBD1
j_gene: TRBJ1-5
v_gene: TRBV7-8

CDR3nt: TGTGCCAGCAGCCCCCCCGGACAGGAGAACTATGGCTACACCTTC
CDR3aa: CASSPPGQENYGYTF
abundance: few
d_gene: TRBD1
j_gene: TRBJ1-2
v_gene: TRBV7-9